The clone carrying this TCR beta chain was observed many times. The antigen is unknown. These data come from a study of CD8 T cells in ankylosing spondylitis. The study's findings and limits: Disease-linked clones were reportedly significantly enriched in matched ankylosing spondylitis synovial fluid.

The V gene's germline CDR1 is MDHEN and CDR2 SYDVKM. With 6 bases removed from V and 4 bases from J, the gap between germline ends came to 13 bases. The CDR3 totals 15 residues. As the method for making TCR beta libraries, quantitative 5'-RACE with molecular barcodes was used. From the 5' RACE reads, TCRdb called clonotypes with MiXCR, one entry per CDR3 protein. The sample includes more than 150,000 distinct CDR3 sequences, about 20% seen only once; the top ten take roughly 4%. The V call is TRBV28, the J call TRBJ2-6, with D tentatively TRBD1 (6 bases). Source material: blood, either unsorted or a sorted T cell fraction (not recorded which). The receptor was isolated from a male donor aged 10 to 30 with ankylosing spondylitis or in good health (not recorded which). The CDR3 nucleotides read TGTGCCAGCAGACCCCCAGGGGCAGGGGCCAACGTCCTGACTTTC. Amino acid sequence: CASRPPGAGANVLTF.